The rows below give T cell receptor beta chains drawn from one sample of a study of cytomegalovirus exposure and HLA in healthy donors. Profiling relied on immunoSEQ multiplex PCR, and the TCRdb table lists in-frame clones only, not all of them. The sample records some 170,000 clones, about 86% being singletons. The specimen sequenced was PBMCs. These receptors were collected from a woman aged 25 to 39 in good health and CMV-seronegative. Each CDR3 is given with its conserved first and last residue. A D gene is named only where the DNA matches it firmly. Size is omitted from some rows. Given values are once, few, many or a class for expanded clones.

D	size	V	J	DNA	CDR3
TRBD1	.	TRBV6-6	TRBJ1-6	TGTGCCAGCAGCCAACTTCAGGGGGATAATTCACCCCTCCACTTT	CASSQLQGDNSPLHF
TRBD1	.	TRBV7-9	TRBJ1-1	TGTGCCAGCAGCTTAGAGGGGGCTGGGACTGAAGCTTTCTTT	CASSLEGAGTEAFF
.	.	TRBV10-3	TRBJ1-5	TGTGCCATCAGTGACAGCAACCGGGGACAGCCCCAGCATTTT	CAISDSNRGQPQHF
.	few	TRBV19	TRBJ1-5	TGTGCCAGTAGGTGGGAGGGCAATCAGCCCCAGCATTTT	CASRWEGNQPQHF
.	.	TRBV30	TRBJ1-1	TGTGCCTGGATGGGCAGGGTAGGCACTGAAGCTTTCTTT	CAWMGRVGTEAFF
.	.	TRBV4-3	TRBJ2-7	TGCGCCAGCAGCCAGGTCGGGTTCGAGCAGTACTTC	CASSQVGFEQYF
TRBD1	.	TRBV5-1	TRBJ2-2	TGCGCCATCCGGACAGGAATTAGCACCGGGGAGCTGTTTTTT	CAIRTGISTGELFF
.	.	TRBV7-9	TRBJ2-1	TGTGCCAGCAGCTTACGGGACTTGGACTACAATGAGCAGTTCTTC	CASSLRDLDYNEQFF
TRBD1	.	TRBV4-1	TRBJ1-2	TGCGCCAGCAGCCTCCTGGACAGGGCCCAAGCTAACTATGGCTACACCTTC	CASSLLDRAQANYGYTF
TRBD1	.	TRBV2	TRBJ2-5	TGTGCCAGCAGTCCCGGGACAGGGGCAGAGACCCAGTACTTC	CASSPGTGAETQYF
.	.	TRBV7-2	TRBJ1-3	TGTGCCAGCAGCTTATACTCTGGAAACACCATATATTTT	CASSLYSGNTIYF
.	.	TRBV6-1	TRBJ2-7	TGTGCCAGCAACACAGGGCACGAGCAGTACTTC	CASNTGHEQYF
.	.	TRBV27	TRBJ2-7	TGTGCCAGCAGTTTTGCAGGACTTCGGTACGAGCAGTACTTC	CASSFAGLRYEQYF
.	.	TRBV6-5	TRBJ2-1	TGTGCCAGCAGTATACAGAGCTCCTACAATGAGCAGTTCTTC	CASSIQSSYNEQFF
TRBD1	.	TRBV4-1	TRBJ1-1	TGCGCCAGCAGCCAACTGGGACAGGGGGAAGCTTTCTTT	CASSQLGQGEAFF
TRBD1	.	TRBV9	TRBJ1-1	TGTGCCAGCAGCGTAGGAGGGCAGGGGGTAACTTTCTTT	CASSVGGQGVTFF
TRBD1	.	TRBV5-1	TRBJ2-7	TGCGCCAGCAGCTTAACCGGGACAGGGGGGTATGAGCAGTACTTC	CASSLTGTGGYEQYF
TRBD1	few	TRBV14	TRBJ2-6	TGTGCCAGCGTGGGACAGCCTAGCTCTGGGGCCAACGTCCTGACTTTC	CASVGQPSSGANVLTF
.	once	TRBV29-1	TRBJ1-1	TGCAGCGTTGCCTCGTTTACGAGGAACACTGAAGCTTTCTTT	CSVASFTRNTEAFF
TRBD1	.	TRBV5-1	TRBJ2-3	TGCGCCAGCAGCCTAATGACAGGGAGCACAGATACGCAGTATTTT	CASSLMTGSTDTQYF
.	.	TRBV6-5	TRBJ1-5	TGTGCCAGCAGTTACCGGGGGAATCAGCCCCAGCATTTT	CASSYRGNQPQHF
TRBD2	.	TRBV5-1	TRBJ2-5	TGCGCCAGCAGGAAACCCTTTACGGGGGGGACCCAAGAGACCCAGTACTTC	CASRKPFTGGTQETQYF
.	.	TRBV7-2	TRBJ2-7	TGTGCCAGCACCCCCGGCAGGCTCTACGAGCAGTACTTC	CASTPGRLYEQYF
.	.	TRBV4-2	TRBJ1-2	TGTGCCAGCAGTCTCAGTGCAGGCGCATTTGACTATGGCTACACCTTC	CASSLSAGAFDYGYTF
TRBD1	.	TRBV14	TRBJ2-5	TGTGCCAGCAATGGGACAGGGAAAGTGTGGACGGAGACCCAGTACTTC	CASNGTGKVWTETQYF
.	.	TRBV4-3	TRBJ1-4	TGCGCCAGCAGCCTTGGGGGGACCAATAATGAAAAACTGTTTTTT	CASSLGGTNNEKLFF
TRBD1	.	TRBV10-2	TRBJ2-7	TGCGCCAGCAAAGGCAGGGGGCATATCGAGGGCTCGGGTTCTGATGGGAGATTCTACGAGCAGTACTTC	CASKGRGHIEGSGSDGRFYEQYF
.	.	TRBV2	TRBJ2-3	TGTGCCAGCAGTCAGGACTCCACAGATACGCAGTATTTT	CASSQDSTDTQYF
.	.	TRBV11-2	TRBJ2-7	TGTGCCAGCAGCGACAGACCCTACTACGAGCAGTACTTC	CASSDRPYYEQYF
.	.	TRBV6-5	TRBJ2-7	TGTGCCAGCAGTCCCGCCTACGAGCAGTACTTC	CASSPAYEQYF